The 8 T cell receptor beta chains below all came from one sample that was sequenced in a study of shared clonotypes between healthy human individuals. This table comes from immunoSEQ multiplex PCR, and its TCRdb copy is limited to in-frame clones, with some not included. The sample gives around 1.5 million clones, roughly 98% of which show up once; approximately 0.45% is in the top ten. Specimen: naive CD4+ T cells sorted from blood. Subset of the sample: CD45RA+ positively selected. These receptors all stem from a man in his thirties or forties in good health.

This clone appeared once. The CDR3 coding sequence is TGCGCCAGCAGTGATAGGGACAGGGGTTATAGCAATCAGCCCCAGCATTTT. It translates to CASSDRDRGYSNQPQHF. The V and J genes are TRBV10-2 and TRBJ1-5; 10 positions match TRBD1. V shed 3 bases, J shed 0 bases, and the junction held 5 bases outside the gene matches. This CDR3 has 17 amino acids. Germline-derived CDR1 and CDR2 are WSHSY and SAAADI.

The chain recombines TRBV20-1 with TRBJ1-1; no definite D call. Germline V gene data show CDR1 as DFQATT and CDR2 as SNEGSKA (reference sequence). The V and J ends lost 6 bases and 10 bases respectively, with 15 bases between them. The CDR3 sequence is 11 residues long. The CDR3 here is CSAPAGGIAFF. The DNA of the CDR3 is TGCAGTGCCCCAGCAGGAGGGATAGCTTTCTTT.

The CDR3: CSAFGSDTQYF. The CDR3 nucleotides read TGCAGTGCTTTCGGGTCAGATACGCAGTATTTT. This chain connects TRBV20-1 to TRBJ2-3; D remains unclear. CDR3 length equals 11 residues. V gave up 5 bases and J gave up 4 bases, with 7 bases separating them. CDR1 is DFQATT and CDR2 is SNEGSKA in the germline V gene (reference sequence).

The J gene is TRBJ2-5, the V gene TRBV7-8; 8 positions match TRBD2. J was trimmed by 0 bases and V by 4 bases; bases with no gene match: 10. Germline-derived CDR1 and CDR2 are SGHVS and FQNEAQ. This CDR3 has 17 residues. CDR3 sequence reads: CASSSEQLAAYQETQYF. CDR3 nucleotide sequence: TGTGCCAGCAGCTCGGAACAACTAGCGGCGTACCAAGAGACCCAGTACTTC.

J is TRBJ2-7 and V is TRBV10-2; unclear D gene. V was clipped by 10 bases and J by 5 bases, with 18 bases between them. The germline CDR1 and CDR2 sequences are WSHSY and SAAADI. The CDR3 is 13 amino acids. The CDR3 bases are TGCGCCATCGGAATTGACTCGTCCAACGAGCAGTACTTC. It specifies CAIGIDSSNEQYF.

Note on this clone: Other DNA sequences within the sample encode an identical CDR3. The rearrangement joins TRBV9 to TRBJ2-7, with 13 bases matching TRBD2. Germline CDR1 SGDLS, CDR2 YYNGEE. V trimming: 3 bases; J trimming: 4 bases; junction bases outside the gene matches: 4. CDR3 length: 15 amino acids. This CDR3 reads CASSAGTSGTYEQYF. As DNA, the CDR3 is TGTGCCAGCAGCGCGGGGACTAGCGGGACGTACGAGCAGTACTTC.

The V gene is TRBV5-1, the J gene TRBJ1-2; 12 bases are shared with TRBD1. Germline-derived CDR1 and CDR2 are SGHRS and YFSETQ. CDR3 length: 14 amino acids. Trimming at V came to 3 bases and at J to 14 bases, leaving 11 bases not matched to a gene. The CDR3 coding sequence is TGCGCCAGCAGCTCGTCCGGGACAGGGGGCGCGAATACCTTC. Translation gives CASSSSGTGGANTF.

The J gene is TRBJ2-1, the V gene TRBV6-5; D is undetermined. CDR3 size: 14 residues. Germline-derived CDR1 and CDR2 are MNHEY and SVGAGI. Deletions cut 2 bases from V and 7 bases from J, with 12 bases between. This chain's CDR3 is CASSYRFEMNEQFF. The CDR3 DNA is TGTGCCAGCAGTTACAGGTTCGAAATGAATGAGCAGTTCTTC.